The 3 T cell receptor beta chains below come from one sample, sequenced in a study of shared clonotypes between healthy human individuals. TCRdb keeps only in-frame clones here, not all; method: immunoSEQ multiplex PCR. This sample has more than 2,000,000 clones, with approximately 94% found just once. Sample: naive CD4+ T cells sorted from blood. Subset given: CD45RA+ positively selected. These receptors were collected from a man aged 18 to 29 in good health.

The V gene is TRBV6-1, the J gene TRBJ2-3; D might be TRBD1 (6 bases). Trimming took off 7 bases at V and 0 bases at J, with 11 bases between the two ends. The CDR3 has 14 residues. The germline V gene has CDR1 MNHNS and CDR2 SASEGT. CDR3 sequence (DNA): TGTGCCAGCAACCCGACAGGTAGCACAGATACGCAGTATTTT. As protein: CASNPTGSTDTQYF.

Only a few counts were recorded for this clone. The chain links TRBV5-4 to TRBJ1-2, with no clear D. V dropped 0 bases and J dropped 2 bases, with 5 bases sitting between them. The length of the CDR3 is 13 residues. The germline CDR1 and CDR2 sequences are SGHNT and YYREEE (reference sequence). The chain's CDR3 is CASSLETNYGYTF. The DNA for the CDR3 is TGTGCCAGCAGCTTGGAGACAAACTATGGCTACACCTTC.

The chain recombines TRBV28 with TRBJ1-2; 8 nucleotides align to TRBD1. Germline V gene lookup returns CDR1 MDHEN and CDR2 SYDVKM. The ends lost 2 bases at V and 7 bases at J; junction bases unmatched: 6. The CDR3 is 14 residues long. The CDR3 is CASSLAQGAIGYTF. The CDR3 DNA follows: TGTGCCAGCAGTTTAGCGCAGGGGGCAATTGGCTACACCTTC.